The 29 T cell receptor beta chains in this list originate from one sample, sequenced in a study of CD8 T cells in Susac syndrome. The authors reverse transcribed roughly 0.5 to 1 ug RNA with random hexamers. TCRdb called the immunoSEQ multiplex PCR reads again in MiXCR, with one record for every CDR3 protein. Among 55,000 to 80,000 distinct CDR3 sequences listed, about 92% were seen once. Sequenced sample: CD4+ T cells from PBMCs. These receptors originate from a human donor with Susac syndrome.

The chain employs TRBV7-3 and TRBJ2-1, with D uncertain. This CDR3 comprises 16 residues. Trimming took 4 bases from V and 0 from J, leaving 13 bases between them. Looked up from germline, CDR1 is SGHTA and CDR2 is FQGTGA. The CDR3 region has the DNA TGTGCCAGCAGCTCCGTATCAACGATCTCCTACAATGAGCAGTTCTTC. Its protein product is CASSSVSTISYNEQFF.

The V call is TRBV20-1, the J call TRBJ1-1; 8 bases fit TRBD1. Germline values: CDR1 DFQATT, CDR2 SNEGSKA (reference sequence). V lost 3 bases to trimming and J lost 2 bases; unmatched junction nucleotides: 2. The CDR3 sequence is 13 residues long. The CDR3 sequence: CSARGTGNTEAFF. CDR3 coding DNA: TGCAGTGCTAGGGGGACAGGAAACACTGAAGCTTTCTTT.

V usage is TRBV5-1 and J usage is TRBJ1-1, with a weak D call TRBD1 (5 bases). Per germline, CDR1 SGHRS and CDR2 YFSETQ. The CDR3 is made up of 16 amino acids. The ends were cut back, 4 bases at V and 1 base at J, with 17 bases in the middle. DNA for the CDR3: TGCGCCAGCAGCCTGCAACCGGGGACGGCGAACACTGAAGCTTTCTTT. This encodes CASSLQPGTANTEAFF.

The V and J genes are TRBV20-1 and TRBJ2-1; TRBD2 matches at 7 bases. CDR1 DFQATT and CDR2 SNEGSKA come from the germline V gene (reference sequence). The CDR3 totals 16 residues. The ends lost 5 bases at V and 5 bases at J; junction bases unmatched: 15. The CDR3 protein is CSALRAGTTRNNEQFF. The CDR3 nucleotides are TGCAGTGCTCTTCGCGCCGGGACTACCCGGAACAATGAGCAGTTCTTC.

This clonotype was picked up a small number of times. The V and J genes are TRBV29-1 and TRBJ1-2; weak D call: TRBD1 (5 bases). The germline V gene encodes CDR1 SQVTM and CDR2 ANQGSEA. The CDR3 length is 15 residues. V lost 7 bases and J 9 bases, leaving 27 bases between the germline ends. The CDR3 coding sequence is TGCAGCGCCGGGGGGGGAGCGGGGAGTATGGATCGCTACACCTTC. Translated: CSAGGGAGSMDRYTF.

The chain uses TRBV19 and TRBJ2-2, with D uncertain. Germline lookup yields CDR1 LNHDA and CDR2 SQIVND (reference sequence). This CDR3 is 13 amino acids long. The V end lost 4 bases, the J end lost 9 bases, and 12 bases lay between the germline ends. The CDR3 sequence is CASSTAAGRELFF. In nucleotides, the CDR3 is TGTGCCAGTAGTACCGCGGCTGGCCGGGAGCTGTTTTTT.

The CDR3 region has the DNA TGCAGCGTTACGGGTCTTCTGTTAAGCGAAGCTTTCTTT. It is translated as CSVTGLLLSEAFF. The chain combines TRBV29-1 with TRBJ1-1, with D unclear. Germline CDR1 reads SQVTM; CDR2 reads ANQGSEA. The V gene lost 5 bases and the J gene lost 8 bases, with 18 bases spanning the gap. There are 13 residues in the CDR3.

The sample holds one count of this clonotype. This rearrangement joins TRBV28 to TRBJ2-1; 13 bases are a match to TRBD2. The V gene end was trimmed by 7 bases and the J gene end by 8 bases; junction bases not matched to a gene: 11. CDR1 and CDR2 (germline): MDHEN, SYDVKM. This CDR3 is built from 16 residues. CDR3 nucleotides: TGTGCCAGCACCCCAACTAGCGGGGGGGCCGGCTATGAGCAGTTCTTC. Translating it yields CASTPTSGGAGYEQFF. The whole variable domain, remainder taken from reference TRBV28 and TRBJ2-1, is DVKVTQSSRYLVKRTGEKVFLECVQDMDHENMFWYRQDPGLGLRLIYFSYDVKMKEKGDIPEGYSVSREKKERFSLILESASTNQTSMYLCASTPTSGGAGYEQFFGPGTRLTVL.

The genes are TRBV3-1 and TRBJ2-5; either TRBD1 or TRBD2 may supply D (6 bases each). The CDR3 is 18 amino acids. The V and J ends lost 5 bases and 4 bases respectively, with 26 bases between them. Germline V CDR1 and CDR2: LGHDT, YNNKEL (reference sequence). DNA of the CDR3: TGTGCCAGCAGCTTAGCCGTTTCCCCCGGGGGCGCCGGAGAGACCCAGTACTTC. Translation: CASSLAVSPGGAGETQYF.

The V gene is TRBV27, the J gene TRBJ2-3; D ambiguous. CDR3 length: 16 amino acids. The germline CDR1 and CDR2 sequences are MNHEY and SMNVEV (reference sequence). Trimming removed 6 bases from V and 4 bases from J, with 20 bases in between. The CDR3 DNA reads TGTGCCAGCAGCCGACTGAGCTCGGGTGGCTCAGATACGCAGTATTTT. It yields the protein CASSRLSSGGSDTQYF.

This clonotype was seen just once. The chain joins TRBV20-1 to TRBJ1-1; D unresolved. CDR3 size: 14 residues. V lost 3 bases and J 0 bases, leaving 11 bases between the germline ends. The V gene's germline CDR1 is DFQATT and CDR2 SNEGSKA (reference sequence). This CDR3 is CSARNPSLNTEAFF. In nucleotides, the CDR3 is TGCAGTGCTAGGAACCCCTCTCTGAACACTGAAGCTTTCTTT.

V is TRBV15 and J is TRBJ2-3, with 9 nucleotides matching TRBD1. Trimming removed 4 bases from V and 11 bases from J; junction bases left unmatched: 25. The germline V gene has CDR1 LNHNV and CDR2 YYDKDF (reference sequence). The CDR3 is 19 amino acids. The CDR3 loop is CATSTPGQGLFSWRAWQYF. The CDR3 nucleotides are TGTGCCACCAGCACGCCGGGACAGGGTTTGTTTAGCTGGCGGGCTTGGCAGTATTTT.

The chain has TRBV20-1 and TRBJ1-2, with 10 bases lining up with TRBD1. Looked up from germline, CDR1 is DFQATT and CDR2 is SNEGSKA (reference sequence). V shed 1 base, J shed 6 bases, and the junction held 17 bases outside the gene matches. The CDR3 covers 18 residues. Here the CDR3 reads CSARVSPGTGDWVHGYTF. In nucleotides, the CDR3 is TGCAGTGCTAGAGTTAGTCCCGGGACAGGGGACTGGGTGCATGGCTACACCTTC.

The rearrangement links TRBV4-3 to TRBJ1-5, with D unclear. Trimming shortened V by 0 bases and J by 7 bases, and 10 bases separated the two germline ends. The germline gives CDR1 LGHNA, CDR2 YSLEER. This CDR3 contains 14 residues. The CDR3 nucleotides are TGCGCCAGCAGCCAAGAACGGTACAGCCAGCCCCAGCATTTT. As protein: CASSQERYSQPQHF.

The chain uses TRBV6-2 or TRBV6-3 and TRBJ1-5, with D possibly being TRBD1 (5 bases). The CDR3 runs 15 residues. V was shortened by 8 bases and J by 3 bases, with 17 bases between the two germline ends. CDR1 MNHEY and CDR2 SVGEGT come from the germline V gene. This chain's CDR3 is CASRDVPGNNQPQHF. DNA for the CDR3: TGTGCCAGCCGGGATGTGCCAGGGAACAATCAGCCCCAGCATTTT.

The gene calls are TRBV6-2 or TRBV6-3 and TRBJ1-6; D is uncertain. V shed 10 bases and J shed 13 bases, with 20 bases lying between them. CDR1 is MNHEY, CDR2 SVGEGT, per germline. This CDR3 is built from 13 residues. CDR3 region: CATQTPSVSPLHF. Written as DNA, the CDR3 is TGTGCCACCCAAACTCCTTCGGTTTCGCCCCTCCACTTT.

The CDR3 sequence: CASSPLTSGVRNEQFF. Here the CDR3 DNA reads TGTGCCAGCAGCCCCCTTACTAGCGGGGTAAGGAATGAGCAGTTCTTC. The rearrangement joins TRBV7-2 to TRBJ2-1; 10 positions agree with TRBD2. CDR3 length: 16 amino acids. CDR1 SGHTA and CDR2 FQGNSA come from the germline V gene. Trimming removed 5 bases from V and 7 bases from J; junction bases left unmatched: 11.

This rearrangement joins TRBV5-6 to TRBJ2-3, with TRBD2 identical over 9 bases. Unmatched junction bases numbered 13, after V lost 1 base and J lost 4 bases. Germline CDR1 reads SGHDT; CDR2 reads YYEEEE. The CDR3 spans 18 residues. This chain's CDR3 is CASSLLSSGGPGSDTQYF. The CDR3, as DNA: TGTGCCAGCAGCTTGCTGAGTAGCGGGGGCCCCGGGTCAGATACGCAGTATTTT.

Here the CDR3 reads CSVDRRDRGSYGYTF. In DNA form, the CDR3 reads TGCAGCGTTGACAGGAGGGACAGGGGGTCCTATGGCTACACCTTC. The chain couples TRBV29-1 to TRBJ1-2; 11 nucleotides agree with TRBD1. Germline values: CDR1 SQVTM, CDR2 ANQGSEA. The CDR3 loop spans 15 amino acids. V dropped 3 bases and J dropped 4; count of bases not matched to a gene: 7.

The genes are TRBV29-1 and TRBJ2-5; TRBD1 aligns across 10 bases. CDR1 and CDR2 (germline): SQVTM, ANQGSEA. J lost 1 base, V lost 6 bases, and 14 bases had no gene match. The CDR3 is 17 residues long. CDR3 residues: CSVRSPGQGTSQETQYF. The CDR3 nucleotides read TGCAGCGTCCGGTCACCGGGACAGGGGACGTCCCAAGAGACCCAGTACTTC.

The CDR3 DNA sequence: TGTGCCAGCAGCTGGGGACAGAAATCACCCCTCCACTTT. As protein: CASSWGQKSPLHF. The chain is built from TRBV7-9 and TRBJ1-6; 7 nucleotides align to TRBD1. Germline CDR1 SEHNR, CDR2 FQNEAQ (reference sequence). The length of the CDR3 is 13 residues. With V trimmed by 4 bases and J by 10 bases, 4 bases remained unmatched.

The genes are TRBV7-2 and TRBJ2-1; 7 positions match TRBD2. Trimming took 2 bases from V and 3 from J; bases not matched to a gene: 16. This CDR3 has 19 amino acids. The germline V gene has CDR1 SGHTA and CDR2 FQGNSA. The DNA for the CDR3 is TGTGCCAGCAGCTTACCTCGGCGCGGGGGACGCGGGGGCTACAATGAGCAGTTCTTC. Translation: CASSLPRRGGRGGYNEQFF.

The genes are TRBV7-2 and TRBJ1-2; D is unclear. From germline, CDR1 is SGHTA and CDR2 FQGNSA. Trimming removed 0 bases at V and 6 bases at J, with 14 bases between. The CDR3 runs 15 residues. CDR3 in DNA: TGTGCCAGCAGCTTAGCTGGCCAGCCTGGAGATGGCTACACCTTC. Its protein product is CASSLAGQPGDGYTF.

This clonotype was seen more than once but under ten times. This sequence joins TRBV6-1 and TRBJ1-6; a possible D gene is TRBD1 (5 bases). V was clipped by 10 bases and J by 10 bases, with 26 bases between them. The CDR3 length is 16 residues. Germline CDR1 MNHNS, CDR2 SASEGT. CDR3 amino acids: CATSTSTVRVRSPLHF. In DNA form, the CDR3 reads TGTGCCACCTCTACTTCGACAGTTCGGGTTCGGTCACCCCTCCACTTT.

V usage is TRBV6-6 and J usage is TRBJ2-7; 9 bases are shared with TRBD1. The germline gives CDR1 MNHNY, CDR2 SVGAGI (reference sequence). The CDR3 loop spans 14 amino acids. The V gene end was trimmed by 6 bases and the J gene end by 5 bases; junction bases not matched to a gene: 8. CDR3 nucleotide sequence: TGTGCCAGCAGGGCCCAACAGGGGGCCCACGAGCAGTACTTC. Translated: CASRAQQGAHEQYF.

The J gene is TRBJ1-1, the V gene TRBV27; possibly TRBD1 for D (5 bases). Trimming took off 2 bases at V and 3 bases at J, with 10 bases between the two ends. CDR3 length: 14 amino acids. From germline, CDR1 is MNHEY and CDR2 SMNVEV (reference sequence). In DNA form, the CDR3 reads TGTGCCAGCAGTTTAAGCAGGGTGGACACTGAAGCTTTCTTT. This encodes CASSLSRVDTEAFF.

The V gene is TRBV6-5, the J gene TRBJ1-5, with D possibly being TRBD1 (5 bases). This CDR3 spans 19 amino acids. The germline gives CDR1 MNHEY, CDR2 SVGAGI. Trimming stripped 1 base from V and 0 bases from J, with 19 bases between. DNA of the CDR3: TGTGCCAGCAGTTACTGGGTGGGGAGACAGTACCTTAGCAATCAGCCCCAGCATTTT. Encoded protein: CASSYWVGRQYLSNQPQHF.

This chain connects TRBV7-2 to TRBJ1-3; D gene ambiguous. The CDR3 loop spans 13 amino acids. Trimming shortened V by 4 bases and J by 2 bases, and 6 bases separated the two germline ends. The germline V gene encodes CDR1 SGHTA and CDR2 FQGNSA. CDR3 DNA: TGTGCCAGCAGCTCAGATGCTGGAAACACCATATATTTT. Protein sequence: CASSSDAGNTIYF.

V is TRBV2 and J is TRBJ2-5; D is perhaps TRBD1 or TRBD2 (5 bases each). Trimming pared 5 bases from V and 0 bases from J, leaving 13 bases between. Germline V gene sequence: CDR1 SNHLY, CDR2 FYNNEI. The CDR3 has 15 residues. CDR3: CASSPEGRYQETQYF. The CDR3 coding sequence is TGTGCCAGCAGTCCCGAGGGACGGTACCAAGAGACCCAGTACTTC.